Shown below are 32 T cell receptor beta chains from a single sample sequenced in a study of blood T cell repertoires in COVID-19. Using immunoSEQ multiplex PCR, the repertoire was profiled, and TCRdb retains in-frame clones only, with some absent. This table has about 260,000 clones, 88% appearing once. The sample consisted of peripheral blood. The receptors come from a man between 60 and 70 years old who had recovered from COVID-19.

The rearrangement links TRBV6-6 to TRBJ2-5; 8 bases are a match to TRBD2. This CDR3 is built from 15 residues. The V segment lost 5 bases and the J segment 3 bases; nucleotides outside the gene matches: 8. Germline V gives CDR1 MNHNY, CDR2 SVGAGI (reference sequence). The CDR3 DNA follows: TGTGCCAGCAGTCCCTTGGGCGGGGGGAAAGAGACCCAGTACTTC. Its translation: CASSPLGGGKETQYF.

The J gene is TRBJ2-7, the V gene TRBV7-9; a weak D match, TRBD2 (6 bases). The CDR3 extends over 15 amino acids. The germline gives CDR1 SEHNR, CDR2 FQNEAQ (reference sequence). Trimming removed 5 bases at V and 2 bases at J, with 16 bases between. The CDR3: CASSPTQPGAYEQYF. In DNA, the CDR3 is TGTGCCAGCAGCCCTACGCAGCCGGGGGCCTACGAGCAGTACTTC.

This clone was counted between two and nine times. The chain has TRBV11-2 and TRBJ1-3; D perhaps matches TRBD1 (5 bases). Germline V gene lookup returns CDR1 SGHAT and CDR2 FQNNGV. The CDR3 loop spans 15 amino acids. Trimming shortened V by 5 bases and J by 0 bases, and 11 bases separated the two germline ends. The CDR3 DNA reads TGTGCCAGCAGCAGTGACAGAAGCTCTGGAAACACCATATATTTT. It translates to CASSSDRSSGNTIYF.

Comment on this clone: The sample carries other DNA sequences with the same CDR3. The J gene is TRBJ1-2, the V gene TRBV5-1, with TRBD1 as a possible D gene (5 bases). The V gene's germline CDR1 is SGHRS and CDR2 YFSETQ. The CDR3 loop spans 13 amino acids. The germline V and J ends were trimmed by 4 bases and 4 bases, with 11 bases remaining between them. CDR3 sequence (DNA): TGCGCCAGCAGCCTCGACAGTTTCTATGGCTACACCTTC. It translates to CASSLDSFYGYTF. Filled out from reference TRBV5-1 and TRBJ1-2, the complete variable domain reads KAGVTQTPRYLIKTRGQQVTLSCSPISGHRSVSWYQQTPGQGLQFLFEYFSETQRNKGNFPGRFSGRQFSNSRSEMNVSTLELGDSALYLCASSLDSFYGYTFGSGTRLTVV.

The chain employs TRBV11-3 and TRBJ1-6; perhaps TRBD1 as D (6 bases). CDR1 is SGHNT and CDR2 is YENEEA in the germline V gene. The ends were cut back, 5 bases at V and 6 bases at J, with 11 bases in the middle. The length of the CDR3 is 14 residues. This CDR3 reads CASSLGQRNSPLHF. The CDR3 DNA is TGTGCCAGCAGCCTCGGACAGCGTAATTCACCCCTCCACTTT.

The rearrangement joins TRBV5-4 to TRBJ2-1; 9 positions agree with TRBD2. The V segment lost 4 bases and the J segment 4 bases; nucleotides outside the gene matches: 15. CDR1 and CDR2 from the germline V gene are SGHNT and YYREEE (reference sequence). This CDR3 has 18 residues. Here the CDR3 DNA reads TGTGCCAGCAGCCCTATGCGGGGGGGCCCCAGAGGGTACAATGAGCAGTTCTTC. Protein: CASSPMRGGPRGYNEQFF.

The rearrangement uses TRBV9 and TRBJ1-2; D unclear. Trimming left V 4 bases short and J 0 bases short, with 16 bases between. Germline CDR1 reads SGDLS; CDR2 reads YYNGEE. This CDR3 spans 16 amino acids. This CDR3 is CASSSPGGDSNYGYTF. CDR3 DNA sequence: TGTGCCAGCAGCTCACCTGGCGGGGATTCTAACTATGGCTACACCTTC.

This clone came up a few times. J is TRBJ1-1 and V is TRBV4-1, with 11 bases matching TRBD1. This CDR3 spans 16 amino acids. Trimming took 1 base from V and 4 from J; bases not matched to a gene: 5. CDR1 MGHRA and CDR2 YSYEKL come from the germline V gene. CDR3 sequence: CASSQGRTGGFTEAFF. The CDR3 region has the DNA TGCGCCAGCAGCCAAGGGCGGACAGGGGGCTTCACTGAAGCTTTCTTT.

V and J are TRBV5-8 and TRBJ2-7, with 9 bases that match TRBD1. J gave up 3 bases and V 2 bases, and 3 bases lay outside the gene matches. In germline, CDR1 is SGHTS, CDR2 YDEGEE. The CDR3 length is 14 residues. CDR3 amino acids: CASSLGTGIYEQYF. The CDR3 DNA is TGTGCCAGCAGCTTAGGGACAGGGATCTACGAGCAGTACTTC.

The chain uses TRBV7-8 and TRBJ2-5, with D possibly being TRBD1 (6 bases). Germline CDR1 SGHVS, CDR2 FQNEAQ. The CDR3 is made up of 21 amino acids. V lost 3 bases and J 4 bases, leaving 33 bases between the germline ends. CDR3 nucleotides: TGTGCCAGCAGCTTTCCCTTGCCGCCCGACAGGAGCTCCCTTGATCCAGAGACCCAGTACTTC. This codes for CASSFPLPPDRSSLDPETQYF.

The gene calls are TRBV30 and TRBJ2-7, with 7 bases matching TRBD1. Trimming took 3 bases from V and 0 from J; bases not matched to a gene: 5. The CDR3 is 14 residues long. In germline, CDR1 is GTSNPN, CDR2 SVGIG (reference sequence). The CDR3 loop is CAWRGDRSSYEQYF. In DNA, the CDR3 is TGTGCCTGGAGGGGGGACAGAAGCTCCTACGAGCAGTACTTC.

This chain uses TRBV27 with TRBJ1-2; D is undetermined. Germline V CDR1 and CDR2: MNHEY, SMNVEV (reference sequence). V gave up 1 base and J gave up 8 bases, with 8 bases separating them. This CDR3 has 12 residues. The CDR3 region has the DNA TGTGCCAGCAGTTTATTGGGCCAGGGCTACACCTTC. The encoded protein is CASSLLGQGYTF.

The chain joins TRBV19 to TRBJ2-5; 8 nucleotides align to TRBD1. With V trimmed by 1 base and J by 2 bases, 3 bases remained unmatched. In germline, CDR1 is LNHDA, CDR2 SQIVND (reference sequence). This CDR3 region has 15 residues. The chain's CDR3 is CASSIVTGGQETQYF. The CDR3 DNA reads as TGTGCCAGTAGTATAGTAACAGGGGGGCAAGAGACCCAGTACTTC.

V gene TRBV18 combines with J gene TRBJ2-2, with 11 bases identical to TRBD2. This CDR3 contains 15 residues. Trimming at V came to 6 bases and at J to 5 bases, leaving 5 bases not matched to a gene. Germline V gives CDR1 KGHSH, CDR2 LQKENI. CDR3 in amino acids: CASSPGLAATGELFF. Written as DNA, the CDR3 is TGTGCCAGCTCCCCGGGACTAGCGGCGACCGGGGAGCTGTTTTTT. The full variable domain, with the rest looked up from reference TRBV18 and TRBJ2-2, is NAGVMQNPRHLVRRRGQEARLRCSPMKGHSHVYWYRQLPEEGLKFMVYLQKENIIDESGMPKERFSAEFPKEGPSILRIQQVVRGDSAAYFCASSPGLAATGELFFGEGSRLTVL.

The rearrangement uses TRBV5-4 and TRBJ2-2, with 11 positions matching TRBD2. The germline V gene has CDR1 SGHNT and CDR2 YYREEE (reference sequence). The CDR3 is 17 amino acids. V trimming: 4 bases; J trimming: 4 bases; junction bases outside the gene matches: 9. The CDR3 loop is CASSAPTSGGPTGELFF. The CDR3 nucleotides read TGTGCCAGCAGCGCTCCCACTAGCGGGGGACCCACCGGGGAGCTGTTTTTT.

The J gene is TRBJ1-2, the V gene TRBV9, with 12 bases fitting TRBD1. V shed 2 bases and J 8 bases; nucleotides not matched to a gene: 4. The germline V gene has CDR1 SGDLS and CDR2 YYNGEE. The CDR3 contains 14 residues. The CDR3 coding sequence is TGTGCCAGCAGCGTGGCAGGGACAGGGGGCGGCTACACCTTC. Its protein is CASSVAGTGGGYTF.

V gene TRBV9 combines with J gene TRBJ2-3, with a weak D call TRBD1 (6 bases). Trimming took off 0 bases at V and 2 bases at J, with 10 bases between the two ends. Germline lookup yields CDR1 SGDLS and CDR2 YYNGEE. The CDR3 extends over 15 amino acids. CDR3 amino acids: CASSVAWTVTDTQYF. The CDR3 DNA reads as TGTGCCAGCAGCGTAGCTTGGACAGTCACAGATACGCAGTATTTT. Complete variable domain (other parts from reference TRBV9 and TRBJ2-3): DSGVTQTPKHLITATGQRVTLRCSPRSGDLSVYWYQQSLDQGLQFLIQYYNGEERAKGNILERFSAQQFPDLHSELNLSSLELGDSALYFCASSVAWTVTDTQYFGPGTRLTVL.

The rearrangement links TRBV7-8 to TRBJ2-6; 8 bases fit TRBD1. The CDR3 extends over 17 amino acids. V dropped 1 base and J dropped 11; count of bases not matched to a gene: 13. Germline V lookup: CDR1 SGHVS, CDR2 FQNEAQ. The CDR3 loop is CASSLEGTGGIWDVLTF. The CDR3, as DNA: TGTGCCAGCAGCTTAGAGGGGACAGGAGGTATATGGGACGTCCTGACTTTC.

This clone was detected only once. J is TRBJ2-1 and V is TRBV6-2 or TRBV6-3, with 11 bases matching TRBD2. There are 15 residues in the CDR3. CDR1 MNHEY and CDR2 SVGEGT come from the germline V gene. Losses at the gene ends were 4 bases for V and 4 bases for J; bases not matched to a gene: 3. This CDR3 reads CASSSLAGVYNEQFF. CDR3 nucleotides: TGTGCCAGCAGTTCACTAGCGGGGGTATACAATGAGCAGTTCTTC.

The chain recombines TRBV5-1 with TRBJ1-5; TRBD1 matches 9 bases. Losses at the gene ends were 4 bases for V and 4 bases for J; bases not matched to a gene: 3. This CDR3 has 14 residues. Per the germline V gene, CDR1 is SGHRS and CDR2 is YFSETQ. CDR3 loop: CASSHGQGNQPQHF. The CDR3 DNA reads as TGCGCCAGCAGCCACGGACAGGGGAATCAGCCCCAGCATTTT. Based on the CDR3 plus reference TRBV5-1 and TRBJ1-5, the full variable domain is KAGVTQTPRYLIKTRGQQVTLSCSPISGHRSVSWYQQTPGQGLQFLFEYFSETQRNKGNFPGRFSGRQFSNSRSEMNVSTLELGDSALYLCASSHGQGNQPQHFGDGTRLSIL.

The chain combines TRBV3-1 (or the pseudogene TRBV3-2) with TRBJ1-4; D is unresolved. Germline lookup yields CDR1 LGHDT and CDR2 YNNKEL (reference sequence). This CDR3 has 15 amino acids. Trimming stripped 4 bases from V and 7 bases from J, with 16 bases between. CDR3 nucleotides: TGTGCCAGCAGCCGGAGAGAGGGATCTTTTGAAAAACTGTTTTTT. The encoded protein is CASSRREGSFEKLFF.

This clone was seen only once. The chain is built from TRBV19 and TRBJ2-2; unclear D gene. The germline CDR1 and CDR2 sequences are LNHDA and SQIVND (reference sequence). Trimming cost V 4 bases and J 2 bases, with 2 bases left between them. CDR3 length: 12 amino acids. The CDR3 protein is CASSTNTGELFF. Here the CDR3 DNA reads TGTGCCAGTAGTACAAACACCGGGGAGCTGTTTTTT.

The J gene is TRBJ1-1, the V gene TRBV19, with a possible D match to TRBD1 (5 bases). Germline V gives CDR1 LNHDA, CDR2 SQIVND (reference sequence). The V end lost 3 bases, the J end lost 5 bases, and 10 bases lay between the germline ends. CDR3 length: 13 amino acids. This chain's CDR3 is CASSMVGATEAFF. DNA for the CDR3: TGTGCCAGTAGTATGGTAGGGGCTACTGAAGCTTTCTTT.

V and J are TRBV7-2 and TRBJ2-1; 7 nucleotides agree with TRBD2. The germline V gene encodes CDR1 SGHTA and CDR2 FQGNSA. The CDR3 extends over 18 amino acids. After removal of 3 bases from V and 5 bases from J, the junction contained 16 bases not matched to a gene. CDR3 sequence: CASSFSLLATRRDNEQFF. CDR3 nucleotides: TGTGCCAGCAGCTTTTCACTACTAGCGACTAGGCGCGACAATGAGCAGTTCTTC.

The rearrangement uses TRBV3-1 (or the pseudogene TRBV3-2) and TRBJ2-1, with 7 bases aligning to TRBD2. The germline V gene encodes CDR1 LGHDT and CDR2 YNNKEL (reference sequence). J lost 6 bases, V lost 4 bases, and 12 bases had no gene match. The CDR3 is 16 residues long. CDR3 coding DNA: TGTGCCAGCAGCCGCTGGAGGGAGGGGTTTTTCAATGAGCAGTTCTTC. Its protein product is CASSRWREGFFNEQFF.

The rearrangement uses TRBV7-3 and TRBJ1-1; 8 bases align to TRBD1. The CDR3 is made up of 15 amino acids. V lost 6 bases, J lost 3 bases, and 9 bases stayed unmatched. Germline loops: CDR1 SGHTA, CDR2 FQGTGA. The CDR3 sequence: CASRPGGLGDTEAFF. The CDR3 DNA follows: TGTGCCAGCAGGCCAGGGGGCCTGGGTGACACTGAAGCTTTCTTT. Full variable domain (remainder filled in from reference TRBV7-3 and TRBJ1-1): GAGVSQTPSNKVTEKGKYVELRCDPISGHTALYWYRQSLGQGPEFLIYFQGTGAADDSGLPNDRFFAVRPEGSVSTLKIQRTERGDSAVYLCASRPGGLGDTEAFFGQGTRLTVV.

Only one count was recorded for this clone. V and J are TRBV6-2 or TRBV6-3 and TRBJ2-1, with 9 bases that match TRBD2. The trim removed 5 bases at V and 7 bases at J, leaving 9 bases unmatched. The CDR3 totals 15 residues. Germline lookup yields CDR1 MNHEY and CDR2 SVGEGT. The CDR3 here is CASSRGLAPHNEQFF. DNA of the CDR3: TGTGCCAGCAGTCGAGGACTAGCGCCCCATAATGAGCAGTTCTTC.

This rearrangement joins TRBV7-2 to TRBJ2-5; D is perhaps TRBD2 (5 bases). Trimming left V 5 bases short and J 0 bases short, with 13 bases between. Germline CDR1 and CDR2: SGHTA and FQGNSA. The CDR3 totals 15 residues. This CDR3 is CASSRTGSNQETQYF. In DNA, the CDR3 is TGTGCCAGCAGCCGTACGGGGAGTAACCAAGAGACCCAGTACTTC. Full variable domain (missing parts from reference TRBV7-2 and TRBJ2-5): GAGVSQSPSNKVTEKGKDVELRCDPISGHTALYWYRQSLGQGLEFLIYFQGNSAPDKSGLPSDRFSAERTGGSVSTLTIQRTQQEDSAVYLCASSRTGSNQETQYFGPGTRLLVL.

The rearrangement uses TRBV2 and TRBJ1-6; 7 bases agree with TRBD1. CDR1 SNHLY and CDR2 FYNNEI come from the germline V gene. The CDR3 is 19 residues long. J gave up 0 bases and V 0 bases, and 8 bases lay outside the gene matches. This chain's CDR3 is CASSEAGQLRSSYNSPLHF. CDR3 DNA sequence: TGTGCCAGCAGTGAAGCGGGACAGCTACGGAGCTCCTATAATTCACCCCTCCACTTT.

The rearrangement joins TRBV6-2 or TRBV6-3 to TRBJ2-2; tentative D call: TRBD1 (6 bases). The CDR3 sequence is 15 residues long. V lost 2 bases to trimming and J lost 1 base, with 8 bases between them. CDR1 MNHEY and CDR2 SVGEGT come from the germline V gene. Here the CDR3 DNA reads TGTGCCAGCAGTTACGGCAGGGGGAACACCGGGGAGCTGTTTTTT. Translation: CASSYGRGNTGELFF.

The chain employs TRBV19 and TRBJ2-2, with D perhaps matching TRBD1 (6 bases). Deletions cut 5 bases from V and 7 bases from J, with 11 bases between. CDR1 is LNHDA and CDR2 is SQIVND in the germline V gene (reference sequence). The CDR3 runs to 13 residues. For the CDR3, the DNA is TGTGCCAGTAGTCCAGGGGTAGGCGGGGAGCTGTTTTTT. It yields the protein CASSPGVGGELFF.

This chain links TRBV7-8 with TRBJ2-5, with D maybe TRBD2 (6 bases). V was trimmed by 4 bases and J by 1 base, leaving 13 bases between them. Germline assignment: CDR1 SGHVS and CDR2 FQNEAQ. The CDR3 contains 15 residues. Here the CDR3 reads CASSSIVGGQETQYF. In DNA, the CDR3 is TGTGCCAGCAGCTCGATAGTGGGGGGCCAAGAGACCCAGTACTTC.